The 17 T cell receptor beta chains listed next were all sequenced from one sample in a study of vaccination and CD4 T cells after COVID-19 (dated by TCRdb to 2022 to 2024). Library prep was done by PCR. The data were produced on an Illumina iSeq 100. DNA from cultured CD4+ T cells was subjected to TCR sequencing with the Oncomine TCR Beta short-read assay at the Johns Hopkins FTIC core. TCRdb reworked the public reads: Q25 trimming with fastp, MiXCR clone assembly, productive beta chains retained. Every distinct CDR3 protein forms one entry, paired with its most common genes and DNA. The sample table shows about 12,000 distinct CDR3 sequences, and approximately 60% are seen once. The biggest ten clones account for 8.7% of the sample. These receptors have no identified antigens. The treatment or condition tag for this specimen amounts to: approximately nine-day PBMC culture with coronavirus spike peptide pools or control peptides (ViraFEST assay).

The specimen comprised CD4+ T cells from blood, cultured in vitro, sampled before SARS-CoV-2 vaccination. All receptors derive from a human donor who had recovered from COVID-19.

The DNA of the CDR3 is TGTGCCAGCAGTGTAAAATTGGACAGGGTTGGGACAGATACGCAGTATTTT. Its protein product is CASSVKLDRVGTDTQYF. V gene TRBV2 combines with J gene TRBJ2-3; 8 bases fit TRBD1. This CDR3 region has 17 residues. Looked up from germline, CDR1 is SNHLY and CDR2 is FYNNEI. Trimming at V came to 4 bases and at J to 3 bases, leaving 12 bases not matched to a gene.

V and J are TRBV6-1 and TRBJ1-2; TRBD1 aligns across 9 bases. The junction had 12 bases not matched to a gene; V was cut back by 7 bases and J by 9 bases. Germline V gene data show CDR1 as MNHNS and CDR2 as SASEGT. This CDR3 region has 14 residues. This CDR3 is CASTAKRGQGSYTF. CDR3 sequence (DNA): TGTGCCAGCACCGCAAAACGGGGACAGGGAAGCTACACCTTC.

The V gene is TRBV7-9, the J gene TRBJ2-7; 10 positions agree with TRBD2. The CDR3 loop spans 18 amino acids. Germline values: CDR1 SEHNR, CDR2 FQNEAQ (reference sequence). V dropped 5 bases and J dropped 3; count of bases not matched to a gene: 16. The CDR3 DNA reads as TGTGCCAGCAGCCGCGGAGTAGCGGGAGGTTCGGGGGGCTACGAGCAGTACTTC. It translates to CASSRGVAGGSGGYEQYF. The whole variable domain, remainder taken from reference TRBV7-9 and TRBJ2-7, is DTGVSQNPRHKITKRGQNVTFRCDPISEHNRLYWYRQTLGQGPEFLTYFQNEAQLEKSRLLSDRFSAERPKGSFSTLEIQRTEQGDSAMYLCASSRGVAGGSGGYEQYFGPGTRLTVT.

This clonotype was counted between two and nine times. This chain uses TRBV7-2 with TRBJ1-1; TRBD1 aligns across 8 bases. The germline CDR1 and CDR2 sequences are SGHTA and FQGNSA. The V gene end was trimmed by 6 bases and the J gene end by 1 base; junction bases not matched to a gene: 7. The CDR3 has 15 amino acids. The CDR3 nucleotides read TGTGCCAGCAGGGTCAGGGGGCGAGGGAACACTGAAGCTTTCTTT. It translates to CASRVRGRGNTEAFF.

In this sample, this clonotype turned up a few times. This chain links TRBV20-1 with TRBJ2-5, with TRBD2 as a possible D gene (6 bases). The CDR3 loop spans 13 amino acids. The V gene's germline CDR1 is DFQATT and CDR2 SNEGSKA (reference sequence). V lost 1 base and J lost 2, with 8 bases in between. In DNA, the CDR3 is TGCAGTGCTAGAGTCGGGGGACAAGAGACCCAGTACTTC. This encodes CSARVGGQETQYF.

This clonotype came up a few times. V usage is TRBV2 and J usage is TRBJ1-1, with 9 nucleotides matching TRBD1. Germline CDR1 is SNHLY and CDR2 is FYNNEI. This CDR3 region has 14 residues. V lost 5 bases, J lost 4 bases, and 5 bases stayed unmatched. CDR3 DNA sequence: TGTGCCAGCAGTACAGGGGGCGGATCCACTGAAGCTTTCTTT. This gives the protein CASSTGGGSTEAFF.

The chain combines TRBV20-1 with TRBJ1-1; 11 bases map to TRBD1. V shed 0 bases, J shed 5 bases, and the junction held 5 bases outside the gene matches. CDR3 size: 15 residues. Looked up from germline, CDR1 is DFQATT and CDR2 is SNEGSKA (reference sequence). CDR3 loop: CSARDRDRGSTEAFF. The CDR3 DNA is TGCAGTGCTAGAGATCGGGACAGGGGGAGTACTGAAGCTTTCTTT.

This chain links TRBV20-1 with TRBJ1-1; D is undetermined. Per germline, CDR1 DFQATT and CDR2 SNEGSKA (reference sequence). This CDR3 comprises 12 residues. Between the trimmed V and J ends, which lost 5 bases and 6 bases, there was a span of 13 bases. The CDR3 region has the DNA TGCAGTGCTGAAGACGGGGTGGCTGAAGCTTTCTTT. Amino acid sequence: CSAEDGVAEAFF.

J is TRBJ1-2 and V is TRBV20-1; maybe TRBD1 (6 bases). V lost 4 bases and J lost 4, with 13 bases in between. Germline CDR1 is DFQATT and CDR2 is SNEGSKA (reference sequence). The CDR3 is made up of 13 amino acids. The CDR3 protein is CSATRGGTYGYTF. As DNA, the CDR3 is TGCAGTGCTACTAGGGGGGGGACCTATGGCTACACCTTC.

This sequence joins TRBV19 and TRBJ2-2, with D uncertain. Germline V gene sequence: CDR1 LNHDA, CDR2 SQIVND (reference sequence). The CDR3 totals 11 residues. V lost 5 bases to trimming and J lost 6 bases, with 4 bases between them. The CDR3 DNA reads as TGTGCCAGTAGTCTGTCCGGGGAGCTGTTTTTT. Its translation is CASSLSGELFF.

Turning to this clonotype: A junction end diverges from the germline sequence, so it may reflect a read error. The chain is built from TRBV19 and TRBJ2-3, with a weak D call TRBD2 (6 bases). The CDR3 spans 12 residues. Germline CDR1 reads LNHDA; CDR2 reads SQIVND (reference sequence). The CDR3 region has the DNA TGTGCAACTAGCCCTTACACAGATAGGCAGTATTTT. Translation gives CATSPYTDRQYF.

This chain uses TRBV5-8 with TRBJ2-5; 10 bases are shared with TRBD1. CDR3 size: 17 residues. Germline V gene sequence: CDR1 SGHTS, CDR2 YDEGEE. V lost 2 bases to trimming and J lost 0 bases; unmatched junction nucleotides: 7. This CDR3 reads CASSLGTGDVYQETQYF. The CDR3 nucleotides read TGTGCCAGCAGCTTAGGGACAGGGGACGTGTACCAAGAGACCCAGTACTTC.

V usage is TRBV7-8 and J usage is TRBJ1-2, with 7 bases aligning to TRBD1. CDR3 length equals 15 residues. The V and J ends lost 3 bases and 4 bases, in that order; junction bases with no gene match: 8. The germline V gene has CDR1 SGHVS and CDR2 FQNEAQ. Written as DNA, the CDR3 is TGTGCCAGCAGCTTGGGACAGACCTCAGGCTATGGCTACACCTTC. Translated, it gives CASSLGQTSGYGYTF. Full variable domain (rest looked up from reference TRBV7-8 and TRBJ1-2): GAGVSQSPRYKVAKRGQDVALRCDPISGHVSLFWYQQALGQGPEFLTYFQNEAQLDKSGLPSDRFFAERPEGSVSTLKIQRTQQEDSAVYLCASSLGQTSGYGYTFGSGTRLTVV.

The rearrangement joins TRBV6-1 to TRBJ2-5; 9 nucleotides match TRBD1. The CDR3 sequence is 16 residues long. Losses at the gene ends were 2 bases for V and 4 bases for J; bases not matched to a gene: 8. Germline V gives CDR1 MNHNS, CDR2 SASEGT. CDR3 DNA: TGTGCCAGCAGTGAATGGACAGGGGCTCTGAGAGAGACCCAGTACTTC. It specifies CASSEWTGALRETQYF.

This chain connects TRBV6-1 to TRBJ1-1; 7 nucleotides match TRBD1. CDR1 is MNHNS and CDR2 is SASEGT in the germline V gene. J lost 1 base, V lost 5 bases, and 7 bases had no gene match. The CDR3 is made up of 15 amino acids. The CDR3 region is CASSPRQGKNTEAFF. CDR3 nucleotide sequence: TGTGCCAGCAGTCCTCGACAGGGAAAGAACACTGAAGCTTTCTTT.

The rearrangement joins TRBV6-4 to TRBJ1-2; D might be TRBD1 (5 bases). The CDR3 sequence is 13 residues long. The V end lost 0 bases, the J end lost 6 bases, and 8 bases lay between the germline ends. Germline-derived CDR1 and CDR2 are MRHNA and SNTAGT. The CDR3 nucleotides are TGTGCCAGCAGTGACTCGGCAGGGAATGGCTACACCTTC. It is translated as CASSDSAGNGYTF.

The chain uses TRBV7-2 and TRBJ2-1; no reliable D call. V was cut by 4 bases and J by 4 bases, with 8 bases left in between. The CDR3 covers 13 residues. CDR1 is SGHTA and CDR2 is FQGNSA in the germline V gene. The CDR3 region is CASSSEIYNEQFF. The CDR3 region has the DNA TGTGCCAGCAGCTCAGAAATATACAATGAGCAGTTCTTC.